This TCR beta chain was observed in a study of blood T cell repertoires in COVID-19. This clone came up once. Trimming cost V 3 bases and J 13 bases, with 13 bases left between them. CDR3 length equals 13 residues. Sequencing used immunoSEQ multiplex PCR; TCRdb keeps in-frame clones, though not all of them. The sample shows 75,000 to 95,000 clones, about 90% of them seen only once. This TCR came from a man between 45 and 60 years old with active COVID-19. What was sequenced was peripheral blood. This chain connects TRBV12-3 or TRBV12-4 to TRBJ1-6; D is unresolved. CDR3 residues: CASSFRKRPPLHF. As DNA, the CDR3 is TGTGCCAGCAGTTTTAGAAAGCGGCCGCCCCTCCACTTT.